The 21 T cell receptor beta chains below all came from one sample that was sequenced in a study of cytotoxic CD8 clonotypes in ibrutinib-treated CLL. Measured with immunoSEQ multiplex PCR; TCRdb has only the in-frame clones, and not every one. The sample contains around 29,000 clones, more than 60% of which appear only once. Sequences were derived from PBMCs, sampled after 24 months of ibrutinib treatment. The receptors derive from a human donor with chronic lymphocytic leukemia.

A few counts support this clone. The rearrangement links TRBV18 to TRBJ2-5; D is ambiguous. V lost 5 bases to trimming and J lost 2 bases, with 3 bases between them. This CDR3 region has 11 residues. Germline lookup yields CDR1 KGHSH and CDR2 LQKENI. CDR3 bases: TGTGCCAGCTCAAAACAAGAGACCCAGTACTTC. Its protein product is CASSKQETQYF.

The chain couples TRBV14 to TRBJ1-4, with a possible D match to TRBD1 (6 bases). Germline loops: CDR1 SGHDN, CDR2 FVKESK. Trimming took off 4 bases at V and 8 bases at J, with 23 bases between the two ends. There are 17 residues in the CDR3. In DNA, the CDR3 is TGTGCCAGCAGCCCACGAACTCAGGGGCAAGGGAGAGAAAAACTGTTTTTT. This translates into CASSPRTQGQGREKLFF.

CDR3 sequence: CASRLGQGSEKLFF. Here the CDR3 DNA reads TGTGCCAGCAGACTGGGACAGGGCTCGGAAAAACTGTTTTTT. The chain combines TRBV11-2 with TRBJ1-4, with 9 bases that match TRBD1. The CDR3 has 14 residues. The junction had 7 bases not matched to a gene; V was cut back by 6 bases and J by 8 bases. The germline V gene encodes CDR1 SGHAT and CDR2 FQNNGV.

This chain links TRBV7-3 with TRBJ2-3; TRBD2 agrees at 11 bases. This CDR3 contains 15 residues. The trim removed 5 bases at V and 4 bases at J, leaving 5 bases unmatched. The V gene's germline CDR1 is SGHTA and CDR2 FQGTGA. The CDR3 here is CASSVLAGDADTQYF. CDR3 DNA: TGTGCCAGCAGCGTACTAGCGGGGGACGCAGATACGCAGTATTTT.

The genes are TRBV5-6 and TRBJ1-4; no clear D. CDR3 length: 15 amino acids. Trimming removed 2 bases at V and 7 bases at J, with 15 bases between. CDR1 is SGHDT and CDR2 is YYEEEE in the germline V gene. CDR3 bases: TGTGCCAGCAGCTTCTATCAGGAATTAGGTGAAAAACTGTTTTTT. It specifies CASSFYQELGEKLFF.

The chain recombines TRBV7-3 with TRBJ1-2; D may be TRBD1 (5 bases). V gave up 8 bases and J gave up 1 base, with 11 bases separating them. This CDR3 has 13 amino acids. CDR1 and CDR2 from the germline V gene are SGHTA and FQGTGA. CDR3 region: CASSFGGNYGYTF. The CDR3 nucleotides read TGTGCCAGCTCGTTCGGGGGTAACTATGGCTACACCTTC.

This clone was counted only a few times. The chain recombines TRBV6-5 with TRBJ2-7; possible D gene TRBD2, 5 bases. The CDR3 spans 13 residues. Trimming pared 5 bases from V and 4 bases from J, leaving 12 bases between. Per the germline V gene, CDR1 is MNHEY and CDR2 is SVGAGI. The CDR3 reads CASSTPTGYEQYF. The CDR3 DNA reads TGTGCCAGCAGTACACCAACGGGATACGAGCAGTACTTC.

In its sample, this clone was seen once. The CDR3 here is CASSYSRNTEAFF. The CDR3 DNA sequence: TGTGCCAGCAGTTATTCTAGGAACACTGAAGCTTTCTTT. The chain links TRBV28 to TRBJ1-1; D is ambiguous. CDR1 MDHEN and CDR2 SYDVKM come from the germline V gene. The V gene lost 4 bases and the J gene lost 1 base, with 7 bases spanning the gap. The CDR3 extends over 13 amino acids.

This clone was seen more than once but under ten times. The J gene is TRBJ2-1, the V gene TRBV30; no clear D. The CDR3 is 15 residues long. V lost 5 bases to trimming and J lost 2 bases, with 16 bases between them. Germline values: CDR1 GTSNPN, CDR2 SVGIG (reference sequence). Here the CDR3 reads CAWELSALTYNEQFF. As DNA, the CDR3 is TGTGCCTGGGAGCTGTCGGCTTTAACCTACAATGAGCAGTTCTTC.

This chain joins TRBV9 and TRBJ2-2, with TRBD1 identical over 7 bases. Germline CDR1 reads SGDLS; CDR2 reads YYNGEE. V shed 7 bases and J 1 base; nucleotides not matched to a gene: 7. There are 15 residues in the CDR3. CDR3 bases: TGTGCCAGCGAGCGCCGACAGGGGAACACCGGGGAGCTGTTTTTT. Protein sequence: CASERRQGNTGELFF. The whole variable domain, filled in from reference TRBV9 and TRBJ2-2, reads DSGVTQTPKHLITATGQRVTLRCSPRSGDLSVYWYQQSLDQGLQFLIQYYNGEERAKGNILERFSAQQFPDLHSELNLSSLELGDSALYFCASERRQGNTGELFFGEGSRLTVL.

The CDR3 DNA reads TGTGCCAGCACCGGGGACTCTCACTCCTACGAGCAGTACTTC. Amino acids: CASTGDSHSYEQYF. This sequence joins TRBV2 and TRBJ2-7, with D perhaps TRBD2 (6 bases). The germline CDR1 and CDR2 sequences are SNHLY and FYNNEI. V shed 7 bases and J shed 0 bases, with 13 bases lying between them. CDR3 length equals 14 residues. Based on the CDR3 plus reference TRBV2 and TRBJ2-7, the full variable domain is EPEVTQTPSHQVTQMGQEVILRCVPISNHLYFYWYRQILGQKVEFLVSFYNNEISEKSEIFDDQFSVERPDGSNFTLKIRSTKLEDSAMYFCASTGDSHSYEQYFGPGTRLTVT.

The chain joins TRBV5-1 to TRBJ1-1, with a possible D match to TRBD1 (5 bases). The CDR3 loop spans 16 amino acids. V shed 4 bases and J shed 3 bases, with 19 bases lying between them. Germline V CDR1 and CDR2: SGHRS, YFSETQ. The CDR3 nucleotides read TGCGCCAGCAGCGACCGGGACCGCAGGCGGGACACTGAAGCTTTCTTT. Translation gives CASSDRDRRRDTEAFF.

The CDR3 region has the DNA TGTGCCAGTAGTATAGATGGTTCTGGGAAAGGTCTCTATGGCTACACCTTC. This gives the protein CASSIDGSGKGLYGYTF. The J gene is TRBJ1-2, the V gene TRBV19; D gene uncertain. This CDR3 contains 17 residues. V gave up 0 bases and J gave up 4 bases, with 18 bases separating them. CDR1 and CDR2 from the germline V gene are LNHDA and SQIVND (reference sequence).

This CDR3 is CASSQGGETQYF. The CDR3 nucleotides read TGTGCCAGCTCACAGGGAGGAGAGACCCAGTACTTC. The chain has TRBV18 and TRBJ2-5, with D possibly TRBD2 on 6 matching bases. The CDR3 extends over 12 amino acids. Germline CDR1 and CDR2: KGHSH and LQKENI. Trimming removed 4 bases at V and 4 bases at J, with 7 bases between.

The chain employs TRBV28 and TRBJ1-2; tentative D call: TRBD1 (6 bases). Trimming cost V 3 bases and J 2 bases, with 10 bases left between them. The CDR3 spans 14 residues. Germline V gene sequence: CDR1 MDHEN, CDR2 SYDVKM. CDR3 sequence (DNA): TGTGCCAGCAGTTTGACAGGAGCGAACTATGGCTACACCTTC. Amino acid sequence: CASSLTGANYGYTF.

The genes are TRBV2 and TRBJ1-2, with 7 bases matching TRBD1. The CDR3 sequence is 14 residues long. CDR1 and CDR2 from the germline V gene are SNHLY and FYNNEI. Trimming at V came to 2 bases and at J to 7 bases, leaving 7 bases not matched to a gene. The CDR3 sequence is CASSELNRGSGYTF. For the CDR3, the DNA is TGTGCCAGCAGTGAACTAAACAGGGGAAGTGGCTACACCTTC.

This clone turned up a few times. This chain uses TRBV19 with TRBJ1-1, with D uncertain. The V gene lost 3 bases and the J gene lost 5 bases, with 10 bases spanning the gap. Germline lookup yields CDR1 LNHDA and CDR2 SQIVND (reference sequence). The CDR3 is 13 amino acids. CDR3 residues: CASSIPSSTEAFF. The CDR3 DNA sequence: TGTGCCAGTAGTATTCCAAGTTCTACTGAAGCTTTCTTT.

The chain employs TRBV2 and TRBJ1-4; D unresolved. Trimming took off 3 bases at V and 5 bases at J, with 16 bases between the two ends. The CDR3 runs 16 residues. The germline V gene has CDR1 SNHLY and CDR2 FYNNEI. In nucleotides, the CDR3 is TGTGCCAGCAGTGAGACCAGCCCCTTACTAAATGAAAAACTGTTTTTT. Amino acid sequence: CASSETSPLLNEKLFF. The whole variable domain, remainder taken from reference TRBV2 and TRBJ1-4, is EPEVTQTPSHQVTQMGQEVILRCVPISNHLYFYWYRQILGQKVEFLVSFYNNEISEKSEIFDDQFSVERPDGSNFTLKIRSTKLEDSAMYFCASSETSPLLNEKLFFGSGTQLSVL.

DNA of the CDR3: TGTGCCAGCGGGGGGGCCACGCTCGACAATGAGCAGTTCTTC. Translated, it gives CASGGATLDNEQFF. The chain employs TRBV9 and TRBJ2-1; possible D gene TRBD2, 7 bases. V was cut by 7 bases and J by 5 bases, with 16 bases left in between. Germline loops: CDR1 SGDLS, CDR2 YYNGEE. The CDR3 is made up of 14 amino acids.

The chain links TRBV11-2 to TRBJ2-7, with D perhaps matching TRBD1 or TRBD2 (5 bases each). Germline assignment: CDR1 SGHAT and CDR2 FQNNGV. Trimming took 4 bases from V and 3 from J, leaving 22 bases between them. CDR3 length: 17 residues. The CDR3 sequence: CASSSPGPGGALYEQYF. CDR3 sequence (DNA): TGTGCCAGCAGCTCCCCGGGGCCCGGCGGAGCCCTCTACGAGCAGTACTTC.

Only a few counts were recorded for this clone. This chain links TRBV27 with TRBJ2-1; D not certain. The germline V gene has CDR1 MNHEY and CDR2 SMNVEV (reference sequence). Trimming pared 5 bases from V and 0 bases from J, leaving 17 bases between. The CDR3 is 17 residues long. The DNA of the CDR3 is TGTGCCAGCAGTCCGAGACATTCCACGAGCTCCTACAATGAGCAGTTCTTC. It specifies CASSPRHSTSSYNEQFF.